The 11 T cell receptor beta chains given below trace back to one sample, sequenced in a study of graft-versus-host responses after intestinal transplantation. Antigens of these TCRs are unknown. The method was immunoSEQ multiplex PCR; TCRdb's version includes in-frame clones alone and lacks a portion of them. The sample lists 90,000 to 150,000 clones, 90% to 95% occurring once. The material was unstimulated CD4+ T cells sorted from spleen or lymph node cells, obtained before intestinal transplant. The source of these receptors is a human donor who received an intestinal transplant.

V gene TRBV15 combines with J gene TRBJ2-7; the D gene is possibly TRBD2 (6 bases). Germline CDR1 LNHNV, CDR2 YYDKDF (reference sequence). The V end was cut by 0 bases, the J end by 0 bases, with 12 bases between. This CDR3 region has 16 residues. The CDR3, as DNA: TGTGCCACCAGCAGAGAGCCGCAAGCGGGCTCCTACGAGCAGTACTTC. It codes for CATSREPQAGSYEQYF.

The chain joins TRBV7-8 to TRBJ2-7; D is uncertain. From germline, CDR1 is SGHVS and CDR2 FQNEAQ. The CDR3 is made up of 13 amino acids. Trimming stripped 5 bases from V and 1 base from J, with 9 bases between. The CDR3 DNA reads TGTGCCAGCAGCCAGGCCCTGTCCTACGAGCAGTACTTC. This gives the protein CASSQALSYEQYF.

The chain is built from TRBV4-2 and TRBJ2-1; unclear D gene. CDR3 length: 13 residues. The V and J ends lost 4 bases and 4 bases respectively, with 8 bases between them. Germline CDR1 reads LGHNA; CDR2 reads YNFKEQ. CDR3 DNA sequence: TGTGCCAGCAGCCGTACCGGGTACAATGAGCAGTTCTTC. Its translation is CASSRTGYNEQFF.

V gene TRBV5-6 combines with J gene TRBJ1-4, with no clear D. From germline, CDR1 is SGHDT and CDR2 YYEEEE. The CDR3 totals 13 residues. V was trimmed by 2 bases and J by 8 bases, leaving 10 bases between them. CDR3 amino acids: CASSLLRTEKLFF. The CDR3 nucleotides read TGTGCCAGCAGCTTATTACGGACGGAAAAACTGTTTTTT.

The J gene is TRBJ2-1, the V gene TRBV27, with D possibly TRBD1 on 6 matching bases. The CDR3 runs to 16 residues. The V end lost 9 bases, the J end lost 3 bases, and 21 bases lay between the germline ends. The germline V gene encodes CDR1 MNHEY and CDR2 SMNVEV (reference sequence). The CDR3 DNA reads TGTGCCAGTCGCCTTGGGACACCCTACGTCTACAATGAGCAGTTCTTC. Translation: CASRLGTPYVYNEQFF.

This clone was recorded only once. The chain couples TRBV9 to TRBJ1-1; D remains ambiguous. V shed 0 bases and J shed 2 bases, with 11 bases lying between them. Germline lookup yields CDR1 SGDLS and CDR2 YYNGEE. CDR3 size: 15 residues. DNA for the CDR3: TGTGCCAGCAGCGTAGCGTCGGTGATTAACACTGAAGCTTTCTTT. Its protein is CASSVASVINTEAFF.

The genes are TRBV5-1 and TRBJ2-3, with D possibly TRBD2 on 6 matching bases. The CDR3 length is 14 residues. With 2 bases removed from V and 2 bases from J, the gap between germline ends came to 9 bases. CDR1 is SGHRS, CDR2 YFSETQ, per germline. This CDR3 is CASSFAGPTDTQYF. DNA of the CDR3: TGCGCCAGCAGCTTCGCGGGACCCACAGATACGCAGTATTTT. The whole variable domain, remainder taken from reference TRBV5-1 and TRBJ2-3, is KAGVTQTPRYLIKTRGQQVTLSCSPISGHRSVSWYQQTPGQGLQFLFEYFSETQRNKGNFPGRFSGRQFSNSRSEMNVSTLELGDSALYLCASSFAGPTDTQYFGPGTRLTVL.

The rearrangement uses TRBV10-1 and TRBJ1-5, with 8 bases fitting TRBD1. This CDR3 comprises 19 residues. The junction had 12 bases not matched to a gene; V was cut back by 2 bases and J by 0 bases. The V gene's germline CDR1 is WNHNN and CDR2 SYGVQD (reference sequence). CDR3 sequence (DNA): TGCGCCAGCAGTGAGACCCGGGCAGGGGGCGCTGATAGCAATCAGCCCCAGCATTTT. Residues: CASSETRAGGADSNQPQHF.

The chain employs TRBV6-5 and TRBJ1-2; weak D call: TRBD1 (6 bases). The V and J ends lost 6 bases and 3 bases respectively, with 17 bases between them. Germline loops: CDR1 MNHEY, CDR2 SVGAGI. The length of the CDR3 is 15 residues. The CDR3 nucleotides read TGTGCCAGCAGCTACACGAGGGGGGCCGACTATGGCTACACCTTC. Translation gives CASSYTRGADYGYTF.

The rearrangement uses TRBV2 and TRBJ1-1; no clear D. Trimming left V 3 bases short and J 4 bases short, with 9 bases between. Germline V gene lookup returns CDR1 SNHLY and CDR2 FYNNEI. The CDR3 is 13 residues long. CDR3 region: CASSESGITEAFF. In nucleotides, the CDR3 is TGTGCCAGCAGTGAGTCGGGTATCACTGAAGCTTTCTTT.

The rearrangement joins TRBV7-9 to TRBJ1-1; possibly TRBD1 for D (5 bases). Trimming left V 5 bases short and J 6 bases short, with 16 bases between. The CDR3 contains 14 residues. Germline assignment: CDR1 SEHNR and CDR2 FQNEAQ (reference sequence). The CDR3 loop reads CASSVQGGHSEAFF. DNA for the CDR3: TGTGCCAGCAGCGTCCAGGGAGGGCACTCTGAAGCTTTCTTT. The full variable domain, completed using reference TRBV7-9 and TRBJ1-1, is DTGVSQNPRHKITKRGQNVTFRCDPISEHNRLYWYRQTLGQGPEFLTYFQNEAQLEKSRLLSDRFSAERPKGSFSTLEIQRTEQGDSAMYLCASSVQGGHSEAFFGQGTRLTVV.